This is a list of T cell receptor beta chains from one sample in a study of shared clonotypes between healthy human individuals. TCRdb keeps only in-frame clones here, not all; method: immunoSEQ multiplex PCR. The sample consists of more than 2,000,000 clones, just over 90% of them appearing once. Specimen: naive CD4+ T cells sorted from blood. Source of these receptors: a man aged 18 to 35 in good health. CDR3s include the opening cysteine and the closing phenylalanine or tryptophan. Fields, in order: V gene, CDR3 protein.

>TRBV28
CASSLGQGPTYEQYF
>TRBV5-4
CASSYPGQGTDTQYF
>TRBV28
CASSLVTWNQPQHF
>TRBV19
CASSMTGQETQYF
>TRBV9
CASSFRDDTQYF
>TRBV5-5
CASSLSGQAQYF
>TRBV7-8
CASSFPGGRQYF
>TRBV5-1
CASSLGSDYDRNTIYF
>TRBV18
CASSIQGSGEQYF
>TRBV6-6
CASSSYGYTF